This TCR beta chain emerged from a study of blood T cells in healthy people across ages. Together with a sample-barcoded 5' primer, a J-beta primer mix was included in a second PCR lasting about 7 to 11 cycles. MiXCR, run by TCRdb on the 5' RACE reads, gives a single entry per CDR3 protein. The sample consists of around 1.7 million distinct CDR3 sequences, 28% of them appearing once. CDR3 size: 13 residues. Looked up from germline, CDR1 is MNHNY and CDR2 is SVGAGI (reference sequence). V was shortened by 8 bases and J by 3 bases, with 11 bases between the two germline ends. The gene calls are TRBV6-6 and TRBJ1-3; D not certain. The TCR originated in a woman aged 30 to 39 in good health. The sample taken for sequencing was blood. The CDR3 sequence: CASCIRVGNTIYF. The DNA of the CDR3 is TGTGCCAGCTGTATAAGGGTTGGAAACACCATATATTTT.